These T cell receptor beta chains were read from a single sample in a study of T cell responses to AZD1222 COVID-19 vaccine. Assay used: immunoSEQ multiplex PCR; TCRdb lists only in-frame clones, some missing. The sample carries over 100,000 clones, 91% recorded once. The source was peripheral blood, collected on day 0 of AZD1222 vaccination. The receptors were sampled from an adult in good health. Each CDR3 is given with its conserved first and last residue. Each record gives: J gene, D gene, V gene, clone size, CDR3 DNA, CDR3 protein. D genes are given only for firm matches. Size is omitted from some rows. Given values are once, few, many or a class for expanded clones.

>TRBJ1-5|.|TRBV30|.
TGTGCCTGGAGTGTAAATAGCAATCAGCCCCAGCATTTT
CAWSVNSNQPQHF
>TRBJ1-2|TRBD1|TRBV5-1|.
TGCGCCAGCAGCTTCCGGGACAGGGGTAATTGGAACTATGGCTACACCTTC
CASSFRDRGNWNYGYTF
>TRBJ1-1|.|TRBV9|once
TGTGCCAGCAGCGTAGAGGGACGCACTGAAGCTTTCTTT
CASSVEGRTEAFF
>TRBJ2-3|.|TRBV5-1|.
TGCGCCAGCAGCACGGGAGGCACAGATACGCAGTATTTT
CASSTGGTDTQYF
>TRBJ2-2|.|TRBV11-2|.
TGTGCCAGCAGCTGGATGAGGTTCTCCGGGGAGCTGTTTTTT
CASSWMRFSGELFF
>TRBJ2-7|TRBD1|TRBV5-1|.
TGCGCCAGCCGAGCTAGACAGGGGGTAGGCGAGCAGTACTTC
CASRARQGVGEQYF
>TRBJ1-6|.|TRBV12-3/TRBV12-4|once
TGTGCCAGCAGCAATAACAGGGATTCACCCCTCCACTTT
CASSNNRDSPLHF
>TRBJ1-5|.|TRBV6-5|.
TGTGCCAGCAGCCGGGGCAGGGGTCCCAATCAGCCCCAGCATTTT
CASSRGRGPNQPQHF
>TRBJ1-4|.|TRBV19|.
TGTGCCAGTAGGTCAGGGTCGGAAAAACTGTTTTTT
CASRSGSEKLFF
>TRBJ1-2|.|TRBV5-1|.
TGCGCCAGCAGCTTAGCTGACTATGGCTACACCTTC
CASSLADYGYTF
>TRBJ1-1|.|TRBV2|.
TGTGCCAGCAGTGTAGAAGGGGACACTGAAGCTTTCTTT
CASSVEGDTEAFF
>TRBJ1-2|TRBD1|TRBV7-6|.
TGTGCCAGCAGCCAGGGGGAGGGCTATGGCTACACCTTC
CASSQGEGYGYTF
>TRBJ2-4|.|TRBV4-2|once
TGTGCCAGCAGCCAAGATCGGGGCAAAAACATTCAGTACTTC
CASSQDRGKNIQYF
>TRBJ1-3|.|TRBV6-6|.
TGTGCCAGCACCCCAGGGGAGAGGAGAAACACCATATATTTT
CASTPGERRNTIYF
>TRBJ1-2|TRBD1|TRBV28|.
TGTGCCAGCAGTCCATCGGGTCAGGGGGACTATGGCTACACCTTC
CASSPSGQGDYGYTF
>TRBJ2-7|.|TRBV2|.
TGTGCCAGCTCCCCCGGGCTAGCCGTCTCCTACGAGCAGTACTTC
CASSPGLAVSYEQYF
>TRBJ1-6|.|TRBV11-2|once
TGTGCCAGCAGCCCCGGGGGGCGCCTCAATAATTCACCCCTCCACTTT
CASSPGGRLNNSPLHF
>TRBJ1-2|.|TRBV4-1|.
TGCGCCAGCAGCTCCGCAATGAGGACGGTCTATGGCTACACCTTC
CASSSAMRTVYGYTF
>TRBJ1-3|.|TRBV12-3/TRBV12-4|.
TGTGCCAGCAGTTTAGTGGACGGAAACACCATATATTTT
CASSLVDGNTIYF
>TRBJ2-1|TRBD2|TRBV3-1/TRBV3-2|.
TGTGCCAGCAGCCAAGAGGTAGCGGGAGCCCCTGAGCAGTTCTTC
CASSQEVAGAPEQFF